Sequencing of this T cell receptor beta chain was carried out in a study of control samples from healthy donors and cancer patients (dated by TCRdb to the early 2020s). Concerning this clone: Its target antigen remains unknown. Base qualities are not at hand, and no much larger clone is one base apart.

CDR1 and CDR2 were assigned from the germline V gene (reference sequence) as LGHDT and YNNKEL. The CDR3 starts with the cysteine, ends with the phenylalanine, and has 16 residues. Just CDR3 DNA is preserved here, 48 bases in frame from base 1. The junction carries 8 bases between V and J, which are trimmed by 2 bases and 0 bases respectively. The library was produced with the immunoSEQ multiplex PCR assay. TCRdb holds this immuneACCESS table with in-frame rearrangements only. Some clones are missing; in checked studies, unresolved V genes explain under half, and the rest has no known cause. Within this sample are over 150,000 clones, with more than 90% of them counted one time only. The ten largest clones take up roughly 1.5% of the sample.

Sample: blood. The rearrangement combines TRBV3-1 (or the pseudogene TRBV3-2) with TRBJ1-6; TRBD1 might be the D gene, on 6 matching bases. The receptor was isolated from a man aged 30 to 45 in good health. The CDR3 amino acid sequence is: CASSQTGSSYNSPLHF. The nucleotide sequence reads as follows: TGTGCCAGCAGCCAAACAGGGAGCTCCTATAATTCACCCCTCCACTTT.